This T cell receptor (beta chain) is from a study of tumor-infiltrating lymphocytes in oesophageal squamous cell carcinoma. TCRdb independently ran MiXCR on the PCR reads; one entry per CDR3 protein. The sample holds more than 10,000 distinct CDR3 sequences, around 60% seen once. Losses at the gene ends were 5 bases for V and 2 bases for J; bases not matched to a gene: 6. This CDR3 comprises 15 residues. Per the germline V gene, CDR1 is SGHAT and CDR2 is FQNNGV. The sample taken for sequencing was esophageal tumor tissue. This chain links TRBV11-2 with TRBJ2-1; 7 bases fit TRBD1. The clonotype comes from a female donor with esophageal squamous cell carcinoma. CDR3 loop: CASSQGQGAYNEQFF. Here the CDR3 DNA reads TGTGCCAGCAGCCAGGGGCAGGGGGCCTACAATGAGCAGTTCTTC.